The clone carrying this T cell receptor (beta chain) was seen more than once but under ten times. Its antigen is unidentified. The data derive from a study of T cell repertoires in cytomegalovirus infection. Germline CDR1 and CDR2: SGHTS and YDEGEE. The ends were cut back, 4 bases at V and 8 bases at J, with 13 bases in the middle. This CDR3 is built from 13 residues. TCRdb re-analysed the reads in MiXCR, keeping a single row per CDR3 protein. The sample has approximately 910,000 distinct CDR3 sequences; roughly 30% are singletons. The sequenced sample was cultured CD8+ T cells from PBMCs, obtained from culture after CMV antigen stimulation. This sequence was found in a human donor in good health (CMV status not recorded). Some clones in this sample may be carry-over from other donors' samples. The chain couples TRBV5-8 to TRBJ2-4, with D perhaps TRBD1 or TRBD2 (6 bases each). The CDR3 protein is CASSPQEGDIQYF. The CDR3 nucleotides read TGTGCCAGCAGCCCCCAGGAGGGGGACATTCAGTACTTC.